Below, 30 T cell receptor beta chains from the same sample are listed, as sequenced in a study of T cell changes during pregnancy in multiple sclerosis. Only in-frame clones appear in the TCRdb table, and some are missing; sequencing was by immunoSEQ multiplex PCR. The sample has roughly 80,000 clones, 70% to 90% seen once; the top ten hold less than 2.5%. The input for sequencing was peripheral blood, taken before pregnancy. The receptors shown here come from a female donor with multiple sclerosis, enrolled in a pregnancy study.

This chain joins TRBV2 and TRBJ1-5; 12 nucleotides match TRBD1. The CDR3 is 17 residues long. The J segment lost 7 bases and the V segment lost 5 bases, leaving 12 bases of the junction unmatched. The germline V gene has CDR1 SNHLY and CDR2 FYNNEI. CDR3 sequence reads: CASSYGPGQGAKQPQHF. CDR3 DNA: TGTGCCAGCAGTTACGGCCCGGGACAGGGGGCAAAGCAGCCCCAGCATTTT.

The chain combines TRBV4-1 with TRBJ1-4, with 9 bases that match TRBD1. There are 16 residues in the CDR3. Germline V gives CDR1 MGHRA, CDR2 YSYEKL. Germline trimming cut 3 bases from V and 4 bases from J; bases unmatched to any gene: 6. CDR3 bases: TGCGCCAGCAGCCAGACCGGGACAGGGAATAATGAAAAACTGTTTTTT. This sequence encodes CASSQTGTGNNEKLFF.

The chain couples TRBV10-3 to TRBJ2-3; 7 nucleotides align to TRBD2. The CDR3 runs 15 residues. Trimming removed 3 bases from V and 3 bases from J; junction bases left unmatched: 6. Germline assignment: CDR1 ENHRY and CDR2 SYGVKD. The CDR3 nucleotides read TGTGCCATCAGTGAAATGGCGGGGGTAACAGATACGCAGTATTTT. It translates to CAISEMAGVTDTQYF.

The J gene is TRBJ2-3, the V gene TRBV18; D not resolved. Germline assignment: CDR1 KGHSH and CDR2 LQKENI. The CDR3 extends over 14 amino acids. The germline V and J ends were trimmed by 2 bases and 0 bases, with 6 bases remaining between them. CDR3 nucleotide sequence: TGTGCCAGCTCACCAACAACGAGCACAGATACGCAGTATTTT. Its protein product is CASSPTTSTDTQYF.

The rearrangement joins TRBV5-1 to TRBJ1-6, with no clear D. From germline, CDR1 is SGHRS and CDR2 YFSETQ. V was clipped by 7 bases and J by 7 bases, with 12 bases between them. The CDR3 is 13 amino acids. The CDR3 sequence is CASGREINSPLHF. The CDR3 DNA reads as TGCGCCAGCGGGCGGGAGATAAATTCACCCCTCCACTTT. Supplemented by reference TRBV5-1 and TRBJ1-6, the full variable domain reads KAGVTQTPRYLIKTRGQQVTLSCSPISGHRSVSWYQQTPGQGLQFLFEYFSETQRNKGNFPGRFSGRQFSNSRSEMNVSTLELGDSALYLCASGREINSPLHFGNGTRLTVT.

The chain is built from TRBV7-6 and TRBJ2-7; D perhaps matches TRBD2 (5 bases). V was shortened by 4 bases and J by 3 bases, with 13 bases between the two germline ends. Germline CDR1 reads SGHVS; CDR2 reads FNYEAQ. The CDR3 runs to 14 residues. The DNA of the CDR3 is TGTGCCAGCAGCTACCGGACGGGGAACTACGAGCAGTACTTC. Translating it yields CASSYRTGNYEQYF.

The chain combines TRBV28 with TRBJ2-7; 10 nucleotides agree with TRBD2. CDR3 length: 20 residues. CDR1 and CDR2 from the germline V gene are MDHEN and SYDVKM. V was clipped by 3 bases and J by 0 bases; unmatched bases: 17. The CDR3 nucleotides read TGTGCCAGCAGTTTTCCCCTAACCATAACTAGCGGGGTCAACTCCTACGAGCAGTACTTC. Amino acids: CASSFPLTITSGVNSYEQYF.

This sequence joins TRBV4-1 and TRBJ1-4; D may be TRBD1 (6 bases). Germline values: CDR1 MGHRA, CDR2 YSYEKL. V was pared by 4 bases and J by 6 bases, with 15 bases between. This CDR3 has 15 amino acids. The CDR3 nucleotides are TGCGCCAGCAGCCTAAGCAGGGGCGGGCATGAAAAACTGTTTTTT. Amino acid sequence: CASSLSRGGHEKLFF.

This sequence joins TRBV5-1 and TRBJ2-1; 7 bases are shared with TRBD1. V gave up 0 bases and J gave up 5 bases; unmatched junction bases: 2. The CDR3 consists of 14 residues. Germline loops: CDR1 SGHRS, CDR2 YFSETQ. CDR3 sequence (DNA): TGCGCCAGCAGCTTGGCCACAGGGGACAATGAGCAGTTCTTC. Its translation is CASSLATGDNEQFF.

The genes are TRBV9 and TRBJ1-2; 7 bases are shared with TRBD1. V shed 2 bases, J shed 2 bases, and the junction held 9 bases outside the gene matches. The CDR3 sequence is 16 residues long. Germline CDR1 SGDLS, CDR2 YYNGEE. The CDR3 coding sequence is TGTGCCAGCAGCGTGTATGACAGGGTTCCGAACTATGGCTACACCTTC. As protein: CASSVYDRVPNYGYTF.

This clone was recorded only once. The chain is built from TRBV4-3 and TRBJ1-1; 7 positions match TRBD1. Per germline, CDR1 LGHNA and CDR2 YSLEER. The V and J ends lost 0 bases and 4 bases, in that order; junction bases with no gene match: 17. This CDR3 is built from 19 residues. CDR3 bases: TGCGCCAGCAGCCAAGAGAAAAGGAGGGGGCGCGGAAAGGTCACTGAAGCTTTCTTT. Its protein product is CASSQEKRRGRGKVTEAFF.

This clone was seen only a few times. The chain combines TRBV5-4 with TRBJ1-1; D unresolved. This CDR3 has 12 residues. CDR1 SGHNT and CDR2 YYREEE come from the germline V gene (reference sequence). V was shortened by 1 base and J by 8 bases, with 9 bases between the two germline ends. The CDR3 loop reads CASSLWPLEAFF. As DNA, the CDR3 is TGTGCCAGCAGCTTGTGGCCGTTAGAAGCTTTCTTT.

V is TRBV19 and J is TRBJ1-1; D gene ambiguous. Looked up from germline, CDR1 is LNHDA and CDR2 is SQIVND (reference sequence). Between the trimmed V and J ends, which lost 6 bases and 0 bases, there was a span of 8 bases. The CDR3 is 13 amino acids. CDR3: CASSDTVNTEAFF. Written as DNA, the CDR3 is TGTGCCAGTAGCGACACAGTGAACACTGAAGCTTTCTTT.

This clone was picked up one time. V gene TRBV11-2 combines with J gene TRBJ1-4; tentatively, D is TRBD1 (6 bases). The CDR3 is made up of 15 amino acids. Deletions cut 5 bases from V and 8 bases from J, with 18 bases between. CDR1 is SGHAT and CDR2 is FQNNGV in the germline V gene. The CDR3 loop is CASSTSGTWKEKLFF. The CDR3 DNA reads as TGTGCCAGCAGCACCTCCGGGACATGGAAGGAAAAACTGTTTTTT.

The V call is TRBV7-8, the J call TRBJ2-5, with 9 nucleotides matching TRBD1. This CDR3 has 15 residues. Looked up from germline, CDR1 is SGHVS and CDR2 is FQNEAQ. Trimming removed 5 bases from V and 5 bases from J; junction bases left unmatched: 9. CDR3 DNA sequence: TGTGCCAGCAGCCCATCGACAGGGGGATGGGAGACCCAGTACTTC. It specifies CASSPSTGGWETQYF.

The CDR3 protein is CASSPPGSRTYEQYF. In nucleotides, the CDR3 is TGTGCCAGTAGCCCGCCCGGGAGCCGCACCTACGAGCAGTACTTC. The chain couples TRBV19 to TRBJ2-7, with D possibly TRBD2 on 6 matching bases. Trimming left V 6 bases short and J 2 bases short, with 17 bases between. The germline V gene has CDR1 LNHDA and CDR2 SQIVND (reference sequence). CDR3 length: 15 amino acids.

This clone was seen more than once but under ten times. The rearrangement uses TRBV7-2 and TRBJ1-5; perhaps TRBD1 as D (5 bases). The CDR3 has 14 residues. CDR1 and CDR2 (germline): SGHTA, FQGNSA. Trimming took off 4 bases at V and 5 bases at J, with 12 bases between the two ends. CDR3 region: CASSSQGGDQPQHF. The CDR3 DNA follows: TGTGCCAGCAGCTCGCAGGGCGGGGATCAGCCCCAGCATTTT.

The chain couples TRBV27 to TRBJ2-5; D not certain. Germline values: CDR1 MNHEY, CDR2 SMNVEV (reference sequence). Trimming removed 2 bases from V and 5 bases from J, with 12 bases in between. CDR3 length: 14 amino acids. The CDR3: CASSLRRFRETQYF. DNA of the CDR3: TGTGCCAGCAGTTTAAGGAGATTCCGGGAGACCCAGTACTTC.

CDR3 sequence (DNA): TGTGCCTGGAGTTACGGCTCCTACGAGCAGTACTTC. This codes for CAWSYGSYEQYF. The chain recombines TRBV30 with TRBJ2-7; D gene ambiguous. CDR1 is GTSNPN, CDR2 SVGIG, per germline (reference sequence). The CDR3 sequence is 12 residues long. V lost 2 bases, J lost 0 bases, and 5 bases lay in between.

This clone appeared once. This chain joins TRBV5-6 and TRBJ1-5, with D unclear. Trimming shortened V by 3 bases and J by 3 bases, and 16 bases separated the two germline ends. This CDR3 has 16 amino acids. CDR1 is SGHDT and CDR2 is YYEEEE in the germline V gene. The CDR3 DNA reads as TGTGCCAGCAGCTCAGAGATGGAGGGTTACAATCAGCCCCAGCATTTT. The encoded protein is CASSSEMEGYNQPQHF.

V usage is TRBV19 and J usage is TRBJ2-3; no clear D gene. Trimming took 5 bases from V and 6 from J, leaving 15 bases between them. The CDR3 covers 14 residues. Germline assignment: CDR1 LNHDA and CDR2 SQIVND (reference sequence). The CDR3, as DNA: TGTGCCAGTAGTGCGCAGGCGCCTTGGGATACGCAGTATTTT. Translating it yields CASSAQAPWDTQYF.

Here the CDR3 reads CASSLLDRPNYGYTF. The CDR3 DNA is TGTGCCAGTAGCCTCCTCGACAGGCCTAACTATGGCTACACCTTC. V gene TRBV19 combines with J gene TRBJ1-2; TRBD1 is a possible D gene (6 bases). In germline, CDR1 is LNHDA, CDR2 SQIVND (reference sequence). V lost 6 bases, J lost 0 bases, and 14 bases lay in between. The CDR3 loop spans 15 amino acids.

This rearrangement joins TRBV2 to TRBJ2-7; 7 bases map to TRBD1. This CDR3 has 14 residues. V was pared by 11 bases and J by 0 bases, with 10 bases of the junction left unmatched. CDR1 and CDR2 (germline): SNHLY, FYNNEI. CDR3 region: CAAAERGLSYEQYF. Here the CDR3 DNA reads TGTGCCGCAGCCGAGAGGGGGCTCTCCTACGAGCAGTACTTC.

This clone was picked up a small number of times. The chain carries TRBV6-5 and TRBJ1-2, with 7 bases matching TRBD1. The V and J ends lost 9 bases and 4 bases, in that order; junction bases with no gene match: 11. This CDR3 is 14 amino acids long. CDR1 and CDR2 from the germline V gene are MNHEY and SVGAGI. The CDR3 bases are TGTGCCAGTTCAGAGGGGGGACAGCCCTATGGCTACACCTTC. Encoded protein: CASSEGGQPYGYTF.

V and J are TRBV9 and TRBJ2-2; 8 bases fit TRBD1. This CDR3 spans 16 amino acids. V trimming: 4 bases; J trimming: 5 bases; junction bases outside the gene matches: 10. The germline V gene has CDR1 SGDLS and CDR2 YYNGEE. The DNA of the CDR3 is TGTGCCAGCAGCCCACAGGGGGTCCTTTATACCGGGGAGCTGTTTTTT. Amino acids: CASSPQGVLYTGELFF.

V usage is TRBV5-1 and J usage is TRBJ2-7; 7 bases match TRBD2. V trimming: 7 bases; J trimming: 6 bases; junction bases outside the gene matches: 13. The germline gives CDR1 SGHRS, CDR2 YFSETQ. The CDR3 loop spans 14 amino acids. CDR3 coding DNA: TGCGCCAGCCGAGACGCGACTAGCTGGGTCGAGCAGTACTTC. Its protein product is CASRDATSWVEQYF.

This chain joins TRBV6-5 and TRBJ2-2, with 8 nucleotides matching TRBD1. Trimming removed 4 bases from V and 1 base from J; junction bases left unmatched: 5. This CDR3 comprises 16 residues. The germline gives CDR1 MNHEY, CDR2 SVGAGI. The CDR3: CASSSRTGMNTGELFF. The CDR3 DNA reads TGTGCCAGCAGTTCCCGGACAGGGATGAACACCGGGGAGCTGTTTTTT.

The V call is TRBV7-3, the J call TRBJ1-1; D gene ambiguous. This CDR3 region has 13 residues. V shed 5 bases and J shed 6 bases, with 13 bases lying between them. CDR1 SGHTA and CDR2 FQGTGA come from the germline V gene. The CDR3 loop is CASSTHRRAEAFF. The DNA for the CDR3 is TGTGCCAGCAGCACCCACCGACGGGCTGAAGCTTTCTTT.

The chain uses TRBV7-6 and TRBJ1-4, with 7 nucleotides matching TRBD1. Germline-derived CDR1 and CDR2 are SGHVS and FNYEAQ. Trimming removed 5 bases from V and 4 bases from J; junction bases left unmatched: 7. CDR3 size: 15 residues. DNA for the CDR3: TGTGCCAGCAGCCCCTGGGACAGACTTAATGAAAAACTGTTTTTT. It encodes CASSPWDRLNEKLFF.

The chain carries TRBV5-1 and TRBJ1-3; a possible D gene is TRBD1 (5 bases). The V and J ends lost 0 bases and 4 bases respectively, with 11 bases between them. The CDR3 runs to 15 residues. Germline CDR1 SGHRS, CDR2 YFSETQ. CDR3: CASSLVGGTGNTIYF. The CDR3 DNA follows: TGCGCCAGCAGCTTGGTCGGGGGGACGGGAAACACCATATATTTT.